This T cell receptor beta chain was obtained from a study of technical replicates of blood from several donors. Unmatched junction bases numbered 16, after V lost 3 bases and J lost 3 bases. Germline V gives CDR1 KGHSH, CDR2 LQKENI. The CDR3 is 20 residues long. Measured with immunoSEQ multiplex PCR; TCRdb has only the in-frame clones, and not every one. The profile shows over 60,000 clones, 93% of them singletons. The rearrangement links TRBV18 to TRBJ2-2, with 10 bases fitting TRBD2. The receptor was isolated from a human donor in good health. The sample was T cells isolated from PBMCs. The CDR3 bases are TGTGCCAGCTCACCGCGTCGTACGCAGCGGGGGGGCATGGACACCGGGGAGCTGTTTTTT. Translating it yields CASSPRRTQRGGMDTGELFF.